One TCR beta chain is described in this entry. The antigen remains unidentified. This sample was included in a study of siplizumab effects on memory and regulatory T cells. Roughly 95,000 TCR templates per sample were assayed. Generated by immunoSEQ multiplex PCR, the TCRdb table keeps only in-frame clones and is missing some. The sample lists 100,000 or so clones, 91% seen once, with 0.14% to 0.15% in the top ten. Per germline, CDR1 MDHEN and CDR2 SYDVKM. The CDR3 runs 14 residues. The V and J ends lost 10 bases and 9 bases, in that order; junction bases with no gene match: 10. Broader study findings: Left unconfirmed was the suppressive function of proliferating Tregs from siplizumab cultures. Of the proliferating CD4+ or CD8+ clones, roughly 75-96% lacked a naive or memory phenotype that could be assigned. A minor share of alloreactive clones matched unstimulated subsets.

This clonotype was sampled from a human donor in good health. The chain recombines TRBV28 with TRBJ2-1, with 12 bases identical to TRBD2. The specimen sequenced was CD4+ T cells sorted from blood. The CDR3 region has the DNA TGTGCCACCGGGCTAGCGGGGGGGCTTTTTGAGCAGTTCTTC. Protein sequence: CATGLAGGLFEQFF.